These T cell receptor beta chains were read from a single sample in a study of Ad26.COV2.S vaccination and SARS-CoV-2 variants. Data came from immunoSEQ multiplex PCR; TCRdb stores just in-frame clones and leaves some out. The sample lists fewer than 300,000 clones; approximately 87% were seen once. Here the sequenced sample was peripheral blood, taken in a trial of Ad26.COV2.S vaccine versus placebo. These receptors were taken from a person between 18 and 65 years old who received the Ad26.COV2.S COVID-19 vaccine or a placebo. Each CDR3 is given with its conserved first and last residue. D genes are given only for firm matches. Size is stated for part of the rows, as once, few or many counts, or as a class when the clone is expanded.

>TRBD1|TRBJ1-6|-|TRBV4-2
CASSQVPGQGTYNSPLHF
TGTGCCAGCAGCCAAGTTCCGGGACAGGGGACCTATAATTCACCCCTCCACTTT
>-|TRBJ2-1|-|TRBV29-1
CSVASSAEQFF
TGCAGCGTTGCGAGTTCGGCTGAGCAGTTCTTC
>TRBD2|TRBJ2-2|-|TRBV10-3
CAISESGTSNRELFF
TGTGCCATCAGTGAGTCCGGGACTAGTAACCGGGAGCTGTTTTTT
>TRBD1|TRBJ1-1|-|TRBV5-4
CASSLPNRGQDTEAFF
TGTGCCAGCAGCTTACCTAACAGGGGGCAAGACACTGAAGCTTTCTTT
>-|TRBJ1-1|-|TRBV6-2/TRBV6-3
CASSYQARMTEAFF
TGTGCCAGCAGTTATCAGGCGCGGATGACTGAAGCTTTCTTT
>-|TRBJ1-1|-|TRBV28
CASRTTGKLVLEAFF
TGTGCCAGCAGAACAACCGGGAAACTAGTCCTTGAAGCTTTCTTT
>TRBD2|TRBJ2-7|-|TRBV7-8
CASSPPSGAYYEQYF
TGTGCCAGCAGCCCTCCTAGCGGGGCTTACTACGAGCAGTACTTC
>-|TRBJ2-2|-|TRBV19
CASSPGGVGTGELFF
TGTGCCAGCTCCCCCGGCGGCGTCGGTACCGGGGAGCTGTTTTTT
>-|TRBJ2-1|-|TRBV9
CASSVESPGDPKQFF
TGTGCCAGCAGCGTAGAGTCCCCGGGGGACCCTAAGCAGTTCTTC
>-|TRBJ2-3|-|TRBV3-1/TRBV3-2
CASSQDPKNTQYF
TGTGCCAGCAGCCAAGATCCCAAAAATACGCAGTATTTT
>-|TRBJ1-1|-|TRBV5-5
CASSLDTEAFF
TGTGCCAGCAGCTTGGACACTGAAGCTTTCTTT
>TRBD1|TRBJ2-1|-|TRBV4-3
CASSLAVGTGSDNEQFF
TGCGCCAGCAGCCTAGCAGTCGGGACAGGGTCCGACAATGAGCAGTTCTTC
>-|TRBJ1-5|-|TRBV10-3
CAIREGLNQPQHF
TGTGCCATCAGGGAAGGGCTCAATCAGCCCCAGCATTTT
>TRBD2|TRBJ2-3|-|TRBV7-6
CASSLGGGAGVADTQYF
TGTGCCAGCAGCCTAGGCGGGGGAGCGGGAGTTGCAGATACGCAGTATTTT
>TRBD2|TRBJ2-1|-|TRBV7-2
CASSLGLAGGPLNEQFF
TGTGCCAGCAGCCTGGGACTAGCGGGAGGCCCACTGAATGAGCAGTTCTTC
>-|TRBJ2-3|-|TRBV13
CASSRRVDTDTQYF
TGTGCCAGCAGCCGAAGGGTCGACACAGATACGCAGTATTTT
>-|TRBJ1-1|-|TRBV7-2
CASSFWGLSTEAFF
TGTGCCAGCAGCTTTTGGGGCTTGAGCACTGAAGCTTTCTTT
>TRBD1|TRBJ1-2|-|TRBV5-1
CASSFSTGGVYGYTF
TGCGCCAGCAGCTTTTCGACAGGGGGCGTTTATGGCTACACCTTC
>-|TRBJ1-2|-|TRBV6-5
CASSSLTAILYGYTF
TGTGCCAGCAGTTCTCTAACGGCCATTTTATATGGCTACACCTTC
>-|TRBJ2-7|-|TRBV7-2
CASSLVGYEQYF
TGTGCCAGCAGCTTAGTGGGCTACGAGCAGTACTTC
>TRBD2|TRBJ2-6|-|TRBV30
CAWNLAGGPYGANVLTF
TGTGCCTGGAATCTAGCGGGGGGCCCGTATGGGGCCAACGTCCTGACTTTC
>TRBD2|TRBJ2-3|-|TRBV7-2
CASSSHRGGPVTADTQYF
TGTGCCAGCAGCTCCCATCGGGGGGGGCCCGTGACGGCAGATACGCAGTATTTT
>-|TRBJ2-6|-|TRBV6-2/TRBV6-3
CASSYGFSGANVLTF
TGTGCCAGCAGTTACGGTTTCTCTGGGGCCAACGTCCTGACTTTC
>-|TRBJ2-1|-|TRBV21-1
CASSKARQGTYNEQFF
TGTGCCAGCAGCAAGGCTAGACAGGGGACCTACAATGAGCAGTTCTTC
>TRBD2|TRBJ2-2|-|TRBV5-1
CASRHLTSGRARELFF
TGCGCCAGCAGACACTTAACTAGCGGGAGGGCCCGGGAGCTGTTTTTT
>TRBD2|TRBJ2-7|-|TRBV6-2/TRBV6-3
CASSYTPSGTFGEQYF
TGTGCCAGCAGTTATACCCCCAGCGGGACCTTCGGCGAGCAGTACTTC
>-|TRBJ2-2|-|TRBV19
CASTNTGELFF
TGTGCCAGCACGAACACCGGGGAGCTGTTTTTT
>-|TRBJ2-5|-|TRBV27
CASRTVQETQYF
TGTGCCAGCAGGACCGTTCAAGAGACCCAGTACTTC
>TRBD1|TRBJ1-2|-|TRBV7-9
CASSLEGTDYGYTF
TGTGCCAGCAGCTTAGAGGGGACAGACTATGGCTACACCTTC
>-|TRBJ1-6|-|TRBV2
CASLPRTVNNSPLHF
TGTGCCAGCCTCCCTCGGACAGTGAATAATTCACCCCTCCACTTT
>TRBD1|TRBJ1-1|once|TRBV6-5
CASRPWTGGQTEAFF
TGTGCCAGCCGACCCTGGACAGGGGGCCAGACTGAAGCTTTCTTT
>-|TRBJ1-1|-|TRBV18
CASSPPVTRTEAFF
TGTGCCAGCTCACCACCGGTGACACGCACTGAAGCTTTCTTT
>-|TRBJ1-2|-|TRBV4-1
CASSQGSGADYGYTF
TGCGCCAGCAGCCAAGGTTCAGGGGCGGACTATGGCTACACCTTC
>TRBD2|TRBJ2-3|-|TRBV18
CASSPSSGGGADTQYF
TGTGCCAGCTCACCGTCTAGCGGGGGTGGGGCAGATACGCAGTATTTT
>-|TRBJ1-1|-|TRBV19
CASSIGEWGTEAFF
TGTGCCAGTAGTATAGGAGAATGGGGCACTGAAGCTTTCTTT
>TRBD1|TRBJ1-5|-|TRBV7-9
CASSSGQGLSKPQHF
TGTGCCAGCAGCTCGGGACAGGGGTTATCGAAGCCCCAGCATTTT
>-|TRBJ1-5|-|TRBV2
CASSYVRADNQPQHF
TGTGCCAGCAGTTACGTCCGGGCCGACAATCAGCCCCAGCATTTT
>-|TRBJ2-7|-|TRBV6-2/TRBV6-3
CASSYPLTASGPLEQYF
TGTGCCAGCAGTTATCCACTCACAGCGTCGGGCCCTCTCGAGCAGTACTTC
>-|TRBJ1-3|-|TRBV6-5
CASRPYSGNTIYF
TGTGCCAGCAGGCCGTACTCTGGAAACACCATATATTTT
>TRBD1|TRBJ2-2|-|TRBV4-3
CASSQEDRGNTGELFF
TGCGCCAGCAGCCAAGAGGACAGGGGGAACACCGGGGAGCTGTTTTTT
>-|TRBJ2-2|-|TRBV18
CASSPLSAGGTGELFF
TGTGCCAGCTCACCATTGTCTGCAGGGGGGACCGGGGAGCTGTTTTTT
>-|TRBJ1-2|-|TRBV29-1
CSVKQGTGGYTF
TGCAGCGTCAAACAGGGCACGGGAGGCTACACCTTC
>-|TRBJ1-3|-|TRBV11-2
CASSFQGHGNTIYF
TGTGCCAGCAGCTTCCAGGGGCACGGAAACACCATATATTTT
>TRBD2|TRBJ2-2|-|TRBV9
CASSAGLAGGELFF
TGTGCCAGCAGCGCGGGACTAGCGGGCGGGGAGCTGTTTTTT
>TRBD2|TRBJ2-1|-|TRBV19
CASKGPLAGSYNEQFF
TGTGCCAGTAAAGGCCCACTAGCGGGGAGTTACAATGAGCAGTTCTTC
>TRBD2|TRBJ2-3|-|TRBV7-2
CASSLGSGRAKGDTQYF
TGTGCCAGCAGCTTAGGTAGCGGGAGGGCCAAGGGAGATACGCAGTATTTT
>-|TRBJ2-6|-|TRBV2
CASSGFEAGANVLTF
TGTGCCAGCTCCGGATTCGAAGCTGGGGCCAACGTCCTGACTTTC
>-|TRBJ1-2|-|TRBV7-2
CASSLALNYGYTF
TGTGCCAGCAGCTTGGCCCTTAACTATGGCTACACCTTC
>-|TRBJ2-5|-|TRBV7-8
CASRPRRGRQRETQYF
TGTGCCAGCAGGCCCAGGAGGGGAAGACAAAGGGAGACCCAGTACTTC
>-|TRBJ1-4|-|TRBV19
CASAGGSHEKLFF
TGTGCCAGTGCTGGGGGTAGCCATGAAAAACTGTTTTTT
>-|TRBJ2-7|-|TRBV18
CASSPPGRINEQYF
TGTGCCAGCTCACCACCGGGGAGGATCAACGAGCAGTACTTC
>-|TRBJ1-1|-|TRBV18
CASSPELFTEAFF
TGTGCCAGCTCACCCGAGCTGTTCACTGAAGCTTTCTTT
>-|TRBJ1-1|-|TRBV28
CASSLGGAPDTEAFF
TGTGCCAGCAGTTTGGGGGGCGCCCCGGACACTGAAGCTTTCTTT
>TRBD1|TRBJ1-2|-|TRBV4-2
CASSQVGQGVGGYTF
TGTGCCAGCAGCCAAGTAGGGCAGGGGGTGGGCGGCTACACCTTC
>TRBD1|TRBJ2-3|-|TRBV15
CATSEPGQGYTDTQYF
TGTGCCACCAGCGAACCGGGACAGGGGTACACAGATACGCAGTATTTT
>TRBD1|TRBJ2-7|-|TRBV9
CASSVVGQGARSEQYF
TGTGCCAGCAGCGTAGTGGGACAGGGGGCTCGGTCCGAGCAGTACTTC
>-|TRBJ1-2|-|TRBV6-1
CASSDWAATMAYTF
TGTGCCAGCAGTGATTGGGCCGCGACTATGGCCTACACCTTC